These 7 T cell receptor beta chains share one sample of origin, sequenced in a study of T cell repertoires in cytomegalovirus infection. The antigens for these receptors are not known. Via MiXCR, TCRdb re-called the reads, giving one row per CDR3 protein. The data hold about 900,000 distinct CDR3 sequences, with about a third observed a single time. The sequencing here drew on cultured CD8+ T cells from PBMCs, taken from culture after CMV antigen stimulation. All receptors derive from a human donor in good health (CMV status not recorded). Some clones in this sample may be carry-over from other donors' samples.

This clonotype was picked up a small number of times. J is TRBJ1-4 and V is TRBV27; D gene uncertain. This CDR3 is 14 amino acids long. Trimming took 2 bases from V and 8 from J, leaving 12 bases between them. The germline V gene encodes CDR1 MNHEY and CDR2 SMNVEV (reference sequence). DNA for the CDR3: TGTGCCAGCAGTTTAGATTATTCGGAGGAAAAACTGTTTTTT. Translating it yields CASSLDYSEEKLFF.

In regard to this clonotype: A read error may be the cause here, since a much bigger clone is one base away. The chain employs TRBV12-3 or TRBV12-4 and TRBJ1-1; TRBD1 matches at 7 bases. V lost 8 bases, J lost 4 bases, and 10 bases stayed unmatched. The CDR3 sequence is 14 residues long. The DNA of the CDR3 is TGTGCCAGCTGTTCTTCGACAGGGTTCACTGAAGCTTTCTTT. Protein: CASCSSTGFTEAFF.

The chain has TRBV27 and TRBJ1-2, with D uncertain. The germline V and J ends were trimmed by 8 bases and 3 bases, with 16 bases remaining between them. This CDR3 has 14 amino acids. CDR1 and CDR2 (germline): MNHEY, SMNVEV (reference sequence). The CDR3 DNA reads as TGTGCCAGCTCCCGGAACCCGAGGCACTATGGCTACACCTTC. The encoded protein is CASSRNPRHYGYTF.

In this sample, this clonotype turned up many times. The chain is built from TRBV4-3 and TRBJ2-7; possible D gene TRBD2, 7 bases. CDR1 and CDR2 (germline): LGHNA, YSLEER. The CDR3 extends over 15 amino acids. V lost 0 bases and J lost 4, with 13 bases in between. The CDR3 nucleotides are TGCGCCAGCAGCCAAGAGGTCGCGGGGGCTTACGAGCAGTACGTC. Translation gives CASSQEVAGAYEQYV.

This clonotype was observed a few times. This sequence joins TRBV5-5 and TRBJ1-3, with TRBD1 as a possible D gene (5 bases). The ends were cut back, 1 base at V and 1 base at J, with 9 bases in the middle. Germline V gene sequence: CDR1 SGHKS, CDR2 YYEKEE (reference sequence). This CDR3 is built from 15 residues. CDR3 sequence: CASSLSGVSGNTIYF. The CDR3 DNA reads TGTGCCAGCAGCTTGTCGGGGGTTTCTGGAAACACCATATATTTT.

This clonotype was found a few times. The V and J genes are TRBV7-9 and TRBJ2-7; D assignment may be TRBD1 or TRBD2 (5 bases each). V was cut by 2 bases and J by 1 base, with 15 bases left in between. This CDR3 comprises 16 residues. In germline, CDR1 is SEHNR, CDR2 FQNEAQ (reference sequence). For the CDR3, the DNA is TGTGCCAGCAGCTTATCGTGGGGGAACTCTTCCTACGAGCAGTACTTC. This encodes CASSLSWGNSSYEQYF.

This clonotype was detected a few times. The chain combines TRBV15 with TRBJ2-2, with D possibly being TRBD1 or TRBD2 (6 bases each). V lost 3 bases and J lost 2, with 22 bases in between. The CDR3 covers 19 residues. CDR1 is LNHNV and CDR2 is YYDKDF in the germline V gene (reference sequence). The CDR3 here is CATSREQGRAGENTGELFF. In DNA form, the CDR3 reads TGTGCCACCAGCAGGGAACAGGGTCGAGCGGGCGAAAACACCGGGGAGCTGTTTTTT.